These T cell receptor beta chains were read from a single sample in a study of blood T cell repertoires in COVID-19. Generated by immunoSEQ multiplex PCR, the TCRdb table keeps only in-frame clones and is missing some. The sample lists 240,000 or so clones, around 90% seen once, with about 0.74% in the top ten. Input material: peripheral blood. The source of these receptors is a woman aged 30 to 39 with acute or convalescent COVID-19. The CDR3 runs from the conserved cysteine through the conserved F or W.

J gene | V gene | CDR3 protein
TRBJ1-2 | TRBV6-5 | CASSYSPQTNYGYTF
TRBJ2-3 | TRBV29-1 | CSVGAGVSTDTQYF
TRBJ2-3 | TRBV7-3 | CASSPSGTSTDTQYF
TRBJ2-2 | TRBV7-2 | CASSRGAVTNTGELFF
TRBJ2-3 | TRBV6-4 | CASSALAGGSPDTQYF
TRBJ1-6 | TRBV6-2/TRBV6-3 | CASSYGLSPLHF
TRBJ2-5 | TRBV25-1 | CASSRQRKGTLHQETQYF
TRBJ2-5 | TRBV14 | CASSQWDTGAFIQETQYF
TRBJ2-7 | TRBV3-1/TRBV3-2 | CASSQEVGAGAGEQYF
TRBJ1-4 | TRBV27 | CASSLSGVSFGLGEKLFF
TRBJ2-7 | TRBV7-2 | CASSLAGTVGHEQYF
TRBJ1-4 | TRBV5-1 | CASSMDRATNEKLFF
TRBJ2-5 | TRBV4-2 | CASSDRGDRGRQYF
TRBJ2-2 | TRBV9 | CASSLRDRGLNTGELFF
TRBJ2-3 | TRBV7-2 | CASALAGGDTQYF
TRBJ2-3 | TRBV6-5 | CASSYSLFSTDTQYF
TRBJ2-5 | TRBV6-5 | CASNSRGGRETQYF
TRBJ1-2 | TRBV30 | CASTGSLVYGYTF
TRBJ1-5 | TRBV30 | CAWGDRIGQPQHF
TRBJ2-5 | TRBV30 | CAWGTGATQETQYF
TRBJ2-1 | TRBV19 | CASTGGYNEQFF
TRBJ2-5 | TRBV5-1 | CASSLGLAGGSETQYF
TRBJ2-7 | TRBV4-3 | CASSRAVASGMTAYEQYF
TRBJ1-2 | TRBV10-3 | CAMHPGQGYGYTF
TRBJ2-7 | TRBV19 | CASSGDIYEQYF
TRBJ2-7 | TRBV6-2/TRBV6-3 | CASSRLAGAYEQYF
TRBJ1-2 | TRBV6-5 | CASSTGLNYGYTF